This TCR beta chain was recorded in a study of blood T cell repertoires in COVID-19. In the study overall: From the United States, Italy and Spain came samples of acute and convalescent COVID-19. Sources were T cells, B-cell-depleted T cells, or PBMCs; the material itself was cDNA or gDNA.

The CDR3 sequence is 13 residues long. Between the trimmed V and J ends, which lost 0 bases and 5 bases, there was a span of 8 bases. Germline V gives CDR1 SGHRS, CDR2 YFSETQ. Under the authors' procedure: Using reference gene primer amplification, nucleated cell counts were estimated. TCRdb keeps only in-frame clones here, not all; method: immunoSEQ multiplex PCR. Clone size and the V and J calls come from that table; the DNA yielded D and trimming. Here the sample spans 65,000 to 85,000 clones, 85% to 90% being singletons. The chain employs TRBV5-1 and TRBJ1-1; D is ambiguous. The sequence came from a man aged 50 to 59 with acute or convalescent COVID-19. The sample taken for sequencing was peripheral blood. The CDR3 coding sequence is TGCGCCAGCAGCTTGGATCGGGGTACTGAAGCTTTCTTT. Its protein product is CASSLDRGTEAFF.